The present T cell receptor beta chain was sequenced within a study of T cell responses to AZD1222 COVID-19 vaccine. Broader study findings: Donors were chiefly white British, with a greater number of females, and clonal diversity was perhaps underestimated.

This CDR3 is 14 amino acids long. Germline loops: CDR1 SGHRS, CDR2 YFSETQ. The trim removed 2 bases at V and 6 bases at J, leaving 6 bases unmatched. Method: immunoSEQ multiplex PCR; TCRdb's copy keeps in-frame clones and lacks some. The sample yields 90,000 to 120,000 clones, 89% seen once. Of note for this clone: The antigen remains undetermined.

The chain joins TRBV5-1 to TRBJ2-3; 7 positions match TRBD1. This TCR was recovered from an adult in good health. The material was peripheral blood, obtained on day 0 of AZD1222 vaccination. The CDR3 is CASSFGQDLDTQYF. The CDR3, as DNA: TGCGCCAGCAGCTTCGGACAGGACTTGGATACGCAGTATTTT.